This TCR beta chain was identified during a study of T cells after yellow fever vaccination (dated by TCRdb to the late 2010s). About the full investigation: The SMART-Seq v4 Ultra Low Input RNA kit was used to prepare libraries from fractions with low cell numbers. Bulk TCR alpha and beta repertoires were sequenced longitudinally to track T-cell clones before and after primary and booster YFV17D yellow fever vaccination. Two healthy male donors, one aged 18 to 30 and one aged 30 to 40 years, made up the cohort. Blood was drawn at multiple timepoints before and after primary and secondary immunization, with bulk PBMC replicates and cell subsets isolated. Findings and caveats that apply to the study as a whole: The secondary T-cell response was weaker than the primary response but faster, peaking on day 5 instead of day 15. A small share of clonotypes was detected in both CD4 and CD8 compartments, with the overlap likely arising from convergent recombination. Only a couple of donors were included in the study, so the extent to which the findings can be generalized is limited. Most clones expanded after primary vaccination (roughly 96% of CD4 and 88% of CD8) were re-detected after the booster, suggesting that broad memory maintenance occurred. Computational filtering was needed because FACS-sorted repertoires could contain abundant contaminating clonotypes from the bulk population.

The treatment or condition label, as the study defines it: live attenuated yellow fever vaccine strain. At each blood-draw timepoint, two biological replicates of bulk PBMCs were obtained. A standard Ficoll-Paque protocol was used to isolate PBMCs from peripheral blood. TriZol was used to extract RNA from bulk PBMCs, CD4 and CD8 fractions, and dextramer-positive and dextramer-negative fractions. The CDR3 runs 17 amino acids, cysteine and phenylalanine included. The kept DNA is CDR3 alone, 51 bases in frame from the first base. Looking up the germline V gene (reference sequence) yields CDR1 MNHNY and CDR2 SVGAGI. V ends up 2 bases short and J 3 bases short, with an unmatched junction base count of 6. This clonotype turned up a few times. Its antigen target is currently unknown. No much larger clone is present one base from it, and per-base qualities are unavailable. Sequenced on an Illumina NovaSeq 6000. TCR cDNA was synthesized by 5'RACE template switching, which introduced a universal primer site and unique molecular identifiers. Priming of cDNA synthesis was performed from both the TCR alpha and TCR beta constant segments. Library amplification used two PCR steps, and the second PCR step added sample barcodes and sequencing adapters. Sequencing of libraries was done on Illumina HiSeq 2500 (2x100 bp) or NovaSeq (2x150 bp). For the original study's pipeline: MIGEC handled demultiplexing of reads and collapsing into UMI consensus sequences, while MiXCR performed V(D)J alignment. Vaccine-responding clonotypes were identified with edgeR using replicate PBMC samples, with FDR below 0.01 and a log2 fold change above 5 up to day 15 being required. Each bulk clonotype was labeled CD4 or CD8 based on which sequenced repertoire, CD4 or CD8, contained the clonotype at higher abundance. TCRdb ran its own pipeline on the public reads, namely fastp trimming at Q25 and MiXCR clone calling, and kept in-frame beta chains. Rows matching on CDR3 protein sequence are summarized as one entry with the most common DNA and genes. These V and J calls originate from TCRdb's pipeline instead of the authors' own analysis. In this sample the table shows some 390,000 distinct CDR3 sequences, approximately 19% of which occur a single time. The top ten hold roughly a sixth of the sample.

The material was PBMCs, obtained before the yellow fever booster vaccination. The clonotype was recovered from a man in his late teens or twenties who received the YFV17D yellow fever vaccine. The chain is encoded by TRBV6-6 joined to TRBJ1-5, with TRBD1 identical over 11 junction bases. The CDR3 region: CASSYPTGQGVNQPQHF. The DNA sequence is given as TGTGCCAGCAGTTACCCCACGGGACAGGGGGTCAATCAGCCCCAGCATTTT.